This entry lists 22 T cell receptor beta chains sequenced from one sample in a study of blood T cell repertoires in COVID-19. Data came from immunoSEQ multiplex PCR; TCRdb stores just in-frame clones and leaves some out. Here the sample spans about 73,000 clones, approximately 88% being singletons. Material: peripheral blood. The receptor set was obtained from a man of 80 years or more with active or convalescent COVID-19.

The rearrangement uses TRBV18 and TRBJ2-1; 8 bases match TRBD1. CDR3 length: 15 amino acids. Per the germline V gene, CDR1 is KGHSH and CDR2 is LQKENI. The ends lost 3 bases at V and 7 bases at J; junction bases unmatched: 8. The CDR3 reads CASSPGQVLNNEQFF. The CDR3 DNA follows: TGTGCCAGCTCACCGGGACAGGTTCTTAATAATGAGCAGTTCTTC.

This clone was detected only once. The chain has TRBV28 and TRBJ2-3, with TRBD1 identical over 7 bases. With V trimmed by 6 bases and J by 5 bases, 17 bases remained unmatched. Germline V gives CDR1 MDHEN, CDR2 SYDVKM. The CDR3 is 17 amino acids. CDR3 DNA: TGTGCCAGCAGCCCCTTTAGGGGTCGGACAGGTCTAGATACGCAGTATTTT. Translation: CASSPFRGRTGLDTQYF.

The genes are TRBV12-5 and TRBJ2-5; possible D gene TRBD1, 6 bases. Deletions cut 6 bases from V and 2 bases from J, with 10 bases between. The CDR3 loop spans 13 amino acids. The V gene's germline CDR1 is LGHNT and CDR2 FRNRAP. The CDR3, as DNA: TGTGCTAGTGGCCGAGGGGGTCAAGAGACCCAGTACTTC. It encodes CASGRGGQETQYF.

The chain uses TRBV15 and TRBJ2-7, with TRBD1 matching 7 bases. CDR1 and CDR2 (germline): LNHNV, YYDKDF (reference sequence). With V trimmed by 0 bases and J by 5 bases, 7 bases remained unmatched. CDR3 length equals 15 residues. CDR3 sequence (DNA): TGTGCCACCAGCAGAGATCTTGAGCAGGGGGACGAGCAGTACTTC. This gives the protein CATSRDLEQGDEQYF.

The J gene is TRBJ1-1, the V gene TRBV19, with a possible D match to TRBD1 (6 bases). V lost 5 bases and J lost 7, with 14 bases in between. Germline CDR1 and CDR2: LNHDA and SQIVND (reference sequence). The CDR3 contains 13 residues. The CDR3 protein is CASSPQGQGEAFF. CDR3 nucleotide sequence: TGTGCCAGTAGTCCGCAGGGGCAGGGTGAAGCTTTCTTT.

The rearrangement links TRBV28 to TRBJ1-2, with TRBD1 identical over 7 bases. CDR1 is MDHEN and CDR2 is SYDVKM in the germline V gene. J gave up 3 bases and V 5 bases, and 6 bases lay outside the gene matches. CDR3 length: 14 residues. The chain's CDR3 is CASSQGQFYYGYTF. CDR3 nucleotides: TGTGCCAGCAGTCAGGGACAGTTTTACTATGGCTACACCTTC.

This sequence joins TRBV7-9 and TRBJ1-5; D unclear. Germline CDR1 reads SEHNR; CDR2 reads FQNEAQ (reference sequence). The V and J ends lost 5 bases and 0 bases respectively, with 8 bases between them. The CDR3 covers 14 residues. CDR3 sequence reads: CASSITSSNQPQHF. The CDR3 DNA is TGTGCCAGCAGCATTACTAGTAGCAATCAGCCCCAGCATTTT.

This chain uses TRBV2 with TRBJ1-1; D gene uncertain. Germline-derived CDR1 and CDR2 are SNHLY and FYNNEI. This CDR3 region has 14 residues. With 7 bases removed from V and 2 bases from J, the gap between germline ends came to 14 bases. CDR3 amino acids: CASTEGGLNTEAFF. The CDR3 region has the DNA TGTGCCAGCACCGAGGGTGGGTTAAACACTGAAGCTTTCTTT.

The CDR3 spells CASTDSRGREANVLTF. The DNA of the CDR3 is TGTGCCAGTACAGACAGCAGGGGGCGCGAGGCCAACGTCCTGACTTTC. This rearrangement joins TRBV19 to TRBJ2-6, with 8 bases that match TRBD1. CDR1 is LNHDA and CDR2 is SQIVND in the germline V gene (reference sequence). The CDR3 spans 16 residues. J lost 6 bases, V lost 7 bases, and 11 bases had no gene match.

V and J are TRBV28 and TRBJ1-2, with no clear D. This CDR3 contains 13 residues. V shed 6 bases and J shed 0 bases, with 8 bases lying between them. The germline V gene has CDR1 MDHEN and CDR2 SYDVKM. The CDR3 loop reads CASREQPNYGYTF. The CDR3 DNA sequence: TGTGCCAGCAGAGAACAGCCTAACTATGGCTACACCTTC.

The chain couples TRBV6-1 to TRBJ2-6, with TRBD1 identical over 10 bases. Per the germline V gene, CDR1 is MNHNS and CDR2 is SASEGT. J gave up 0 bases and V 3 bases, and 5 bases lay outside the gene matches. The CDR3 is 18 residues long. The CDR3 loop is CASSEWDRGTSGANVLTF. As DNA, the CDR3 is TGTGCCAGCAGTGAGTGGGACAGGGGCACCTCTGGGGCCAACGTCCTGACTTTC.

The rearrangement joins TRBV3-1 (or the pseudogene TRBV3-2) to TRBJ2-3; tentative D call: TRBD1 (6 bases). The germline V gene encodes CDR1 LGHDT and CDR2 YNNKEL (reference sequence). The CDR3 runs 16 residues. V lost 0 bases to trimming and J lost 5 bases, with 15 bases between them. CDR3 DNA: TGTGCCAGCAGCCAAGATTGGGTAGGGGGAAGAGATACGCAGTATTTT. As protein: CASSQDWVGGRDTQYF.

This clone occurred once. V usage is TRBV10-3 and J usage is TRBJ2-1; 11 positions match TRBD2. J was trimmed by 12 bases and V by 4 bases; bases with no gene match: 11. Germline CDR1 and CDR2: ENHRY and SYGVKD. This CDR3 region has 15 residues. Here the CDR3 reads CAISGLTSGMSVQFF. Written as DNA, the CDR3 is TGTGCCATCAGTGGGTTGACTAGCGGGATGTCGGTGCAGTTCTTC.

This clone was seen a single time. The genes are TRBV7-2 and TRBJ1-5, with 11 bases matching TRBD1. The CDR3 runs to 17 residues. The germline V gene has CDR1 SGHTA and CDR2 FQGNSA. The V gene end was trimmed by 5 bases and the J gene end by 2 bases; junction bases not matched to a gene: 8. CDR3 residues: CASSIGTGGFGNQPQHF. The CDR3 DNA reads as TGTGCCAGCAGCATCGGGACAGGGGGATTCGGCAATCAGCCCCAGCATTTT.

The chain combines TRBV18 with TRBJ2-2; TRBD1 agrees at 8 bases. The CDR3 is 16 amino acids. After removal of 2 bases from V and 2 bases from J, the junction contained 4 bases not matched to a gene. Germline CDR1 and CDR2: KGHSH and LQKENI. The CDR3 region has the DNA TGTGCCAGCTCACCAACGGACAGGGTTAACACCGGGGAGCTGTTTTTT. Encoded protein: CASSPTDRVNTGELFF.

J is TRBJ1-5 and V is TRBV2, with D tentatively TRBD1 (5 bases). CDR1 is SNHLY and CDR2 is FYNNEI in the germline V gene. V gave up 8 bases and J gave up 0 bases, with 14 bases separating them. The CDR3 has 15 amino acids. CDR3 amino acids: CASQFQGHSNQPQHF. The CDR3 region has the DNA TGTGCCAGCCAATTCCAGGGCCATAGCAATCAGCCCCAGCATTTT. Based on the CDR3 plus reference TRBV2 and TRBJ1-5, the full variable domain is EPEVTQTPSHQVTQMGQEVILRCVPISNHLYFYWYRQILGQKVEFLVSFYNNEISEKSEIFDDQFSVERPDGSNFTLKIRSTKLEDSAMYFCASQFQGHSNQPQHFGDGTRLSIL.

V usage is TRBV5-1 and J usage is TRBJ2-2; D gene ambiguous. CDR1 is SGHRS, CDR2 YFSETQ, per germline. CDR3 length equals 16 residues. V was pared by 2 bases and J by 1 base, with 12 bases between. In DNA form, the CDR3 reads TGCGCCAGCAGCTTTGCGGTACTCCAGAACACCGGGGAGCTGTTTTTT. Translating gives CASSFAVLQNTGELFF.

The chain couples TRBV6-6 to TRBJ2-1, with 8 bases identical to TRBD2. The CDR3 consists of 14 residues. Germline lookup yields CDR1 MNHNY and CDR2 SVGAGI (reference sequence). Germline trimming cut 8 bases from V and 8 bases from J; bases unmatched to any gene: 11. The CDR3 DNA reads TGTGCCAGCCTGTCTCGGGGGGGGCGGGATGAGCAGTTCTTC. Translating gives CASLSRGGRDEQFF.

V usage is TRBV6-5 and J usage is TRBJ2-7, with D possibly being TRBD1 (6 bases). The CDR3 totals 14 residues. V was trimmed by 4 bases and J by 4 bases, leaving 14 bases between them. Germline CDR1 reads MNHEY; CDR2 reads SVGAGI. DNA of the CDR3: TGTGCCAGCAGTTCCCCCCCTAGGGGGTACGAGCAGTACTTC. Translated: CASSSPPRGYEQYF.

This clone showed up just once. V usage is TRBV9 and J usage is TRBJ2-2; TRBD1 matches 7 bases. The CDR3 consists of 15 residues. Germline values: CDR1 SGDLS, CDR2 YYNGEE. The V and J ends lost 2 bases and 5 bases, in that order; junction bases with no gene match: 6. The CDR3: CASSVQGQRTGELFF. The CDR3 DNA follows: TGTGCCAGCAGCGTTCAGGGACAGAGGACCGGGGAGCTGTTTTTT.

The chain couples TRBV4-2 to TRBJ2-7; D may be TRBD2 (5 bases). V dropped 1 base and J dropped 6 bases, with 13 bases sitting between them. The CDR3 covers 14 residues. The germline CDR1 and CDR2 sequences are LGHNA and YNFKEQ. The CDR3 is CASSQVNGIGEQYF. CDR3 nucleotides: TGTGCCAGCAGCCAAGTAAACGGGATTGGCGAGCAGTACTTC.

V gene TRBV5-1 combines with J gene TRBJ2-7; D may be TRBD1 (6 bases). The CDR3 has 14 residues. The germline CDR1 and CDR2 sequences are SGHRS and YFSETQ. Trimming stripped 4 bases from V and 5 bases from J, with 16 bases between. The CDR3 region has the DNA TGCGCCAGCAGCCGGTGGGGTCCAGGGGACGAGCAGTACTTC. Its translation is CASSRWGPGDEQYF.